The clone carrying this T cell receptor beta chain was seen repeatedly, ten times or more. What it binds is not known. This sequence may be a read error, since a much larger clone differs from it by one base. This entry comes from a study of T cells in Graves' hyperthyroidism and ophthalmopathy. Findings and limits, study-wide: Ophthalmopathy, as predicted by the model, came a median 6.5 months after the prediction.

This CDR3 spans 15 amino acids. Trimming cost V 5 bases and J 8 bases; bases outside gene matches: 4. Germline V gene sequence: CDR1 LGHDT, CDR2 YNNKEL (reference sequence). Researchers amplified the TCR beta CDR3 regions from RNA transcripts. The TCR CDR3 was amplified in a first-round RT-PCR using the HTBI primer set. Each CDR3 protein is one row after TCRdb ran MiXCR on the multiplex PCR reads. The sample shows 550,000 to 800,000 distinct CDR3 sequences, 17% of them seen only once. Sequenced sample: blood. This TCR derives from a man aged 45-60 years with Graves' hyperthyroidism. The chain recombines TRBV3-1 with TRBJ2-1; the match to TRBD2 covers 15 bases. In DNA, the CDR3 is TGTGCCAGCAGCTCGAGGACTAGCGGGAGGGATGAGCAGTTCTTC. Translating gives CASSSRTSGRDEQFF.